The 7 T cell receptor beta chains below come from one sample, sequenced in a study of beta chain features in type 1 diabetes. General observations from the study: All four CD4+ subsets from Type 1 diabetes patients carried moderately but significantly shorter TCRB CDR3s.

Every isolated RNA sample was fully reverse transcribed, so sequencing captured expressed TCRB transcripts. Repertoires were generated with immunoSEQ multiplex PCR, while TCRdb's copy carries only in-frame clones and drops some. The repertoire holds around 120,000 clones, roughly 17% seen once, with roughly 2.5% in the top ten. The antigens of these receptors remain unknown. What was sequenced was central memory CD4+ T cells from blood. The receptors here all came from a man between 18 and 35 years old with type 1 diabetes.

The CDR3 DNA follows: TGTGCCAGCAGCTCACCTCCGACAGTACAAGAGACCCAGTACTTC. The encoded protein is CASSSPPTVQETQYF. This chain joins TRBV7-2 and TRBJ2-5, with D maybe TRBD1 (5 bases). This CDR3 spans 15 amino acids. The V gene's germline CDR1 is SGHTA and CDR2 FQGNSA. V was shortened by 4 bases and J by 2 bases, with 14 bases between the two germline ends.

This clone came up once. The chain links TRBV7-2 to TRBJ1-2; TRBD1 agrees at 7 bases. Germline V gives CDR1 SGHTA, CDR2 FQGNSA. Trimming cost V 5 bases and J 4 bases; bases outside gene matches: 10. The CDR3 sequence is 15 residues long. DNA of the CDR3: TGTGCCAGCAGCACCCGACAGGGTTCCGGCTATGGCTACACCTTC. This translates into CASSTRQGSGYGYTF.

Ten or more counts support this clone. This chain links TRBV19 with TRBJ1-2; D is possibly TRBD1 (5 bases). CDR1 and CDR2 (germline): LNHDA, SQIVND (reference sequence). The CDR3 loop spans 13 amino acids. Trimming stripped 5 bases from V and 5 bases from J, with 12 bases between. The CDR3 region has the DNA TGTGCCAGTAGTCCCGGGACTGGATATGGCTACACCTTC. Translation: CASSPGTGYGYTF.

This clone is judged medium-sized. The chain has TRBV4-3 and TRBJ2-2; TRBD2 matches at 9 bases. This CDR3 has 17 residues. The J segment lost 7 bases and the V segment lost 4 bases, leaving 13 bases of the junction unmatched. Germline assignment: CDR1 LGHNA and CDR2 YSLEER. The CDR3 nucleotides are TGCGCCAGCAGCCGGGGTGTAGCGGGGGACCCCATCGGGGAGCTGTTTTTT. The encoded protein is CASSRGVAGDPIGELFF.

V gene TRBV27 combines with J gene TRBJ2-3; 7 nucleotides align to TRBD2. The CDR3 extends over 14 amino acids. CDR1 and CDR2 from the germline V gene are MNHEY and SMNVEV (reference sequence). V lost 4 bases and J lost 2; bases outside the gene matches: 3. The CDR3 nucleotides read TGTGCCAGCAGTTGGGGGGGGACCACAGATACGCAGTATTTT. Its protein is CASSWGGTTDTQYF.

This chain links TRBV5-4 with TRBJ2-4; the match to TRBD2 covers 7 bases. In germline, CDR1 is SGHNT, CDR2 YYREEE (reference sequence). V trimming: 0 bases; J trimming: 6 bases; junction bases outside the gene matches: 12. The CDR3 totals 17 residues. The CDR3 nucleotides are TGTGCCAGCAGCTTGGCTGCGGGAGCCTCCGGGGGAAACATTCAGTACTTC. This encodes CASSLAAGASGGNIQYF.

This rearrangement joins TRBV5-4 to TRBJ2-1; D gene uncertain. CDR1 is SGHNT and CDR2 is YYREEE in the germline V gene (reference sequence). The V end lost 0 bases, the J end lost 0 bases, and 7 bases lay between the germline ends. CDR3 length equals 15 residues. The CDR3 coding sequence is TGTGCCAGCAGCTTGGGCGCGCCCTCCTACAATGAGCAGTTCTTC. This translates into CASSLGAPSYNEQFF.